This record concerns one TCR beta chain sequence. What it binds is unknown. An amount of RNA that ranged from roughly 0.5 to 1 ug was reverse transcribed with random hexamers. By means of immunoSEQ multiplex PCR, TCR beta CDR3 spanning 54 Vbeta and 13 Jbeta underwent amplification. Each CDR3 protein gets one entry after TCRdb re-called the immunoSEQ multiplex PCR reads with MiXCR. Altogether approximately 190,000 distinct CDR3 sequences are present, 95% being singletons, with the ten largest covering roughly 0.15%. TCR beta from blood CD8+ and CD4+ T cells was sequenced. The CDR3 runs to 14 residues. V was clipped by 5 bases and J by 2 bases, with 13 bases between them. Germline V gives CDR1 SGHTA, CDR2 FQGNSA. The data belong to a study of CD8 T cells in Susac syndrome. Study-wide results and caveats: Susac CD8+ cells expanded clonally the most in TEMRA cells and in active patients.

This chain joins TRBV7-2 and TRBJ2-7, with D possibly TRBD1 on 5 matching bases. The TCR sequence derives from a human donor with Susac syndrome. Sequencing was done on a sample of CD8+ T cells from PBMCs. This chain's CDR3 is CASSETTVTYEQYF. The DNA of the CDR3 is TGTGCCAGCAGCGAGACGACAGTAACCTACGAGCAGTACTTC.